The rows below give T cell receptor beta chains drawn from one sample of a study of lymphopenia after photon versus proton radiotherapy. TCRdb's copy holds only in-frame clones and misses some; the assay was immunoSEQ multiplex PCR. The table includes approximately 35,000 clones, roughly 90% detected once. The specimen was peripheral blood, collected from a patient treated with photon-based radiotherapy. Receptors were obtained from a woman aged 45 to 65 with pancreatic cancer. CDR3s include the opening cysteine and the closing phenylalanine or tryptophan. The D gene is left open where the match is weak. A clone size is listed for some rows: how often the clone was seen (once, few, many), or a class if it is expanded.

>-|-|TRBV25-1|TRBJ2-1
TGTGCCAGCAGTGAATTGGAGGCCTACAATGAGCAGTTCTTC
CASSELEAYNEQFF
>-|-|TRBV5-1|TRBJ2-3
TGCGCCAGCAGCCCTCCGACCGCTTGGAGCACAGATACGCAGTATTTT
CASSPPTAWSTDTQYF
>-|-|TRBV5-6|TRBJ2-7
TGTGCCAGCAGCTTCGGTTTCTCCTACGAGCAGTACTTC
CASSFGFSYEQYF
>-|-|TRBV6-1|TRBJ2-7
TGTGCCACCAGCTCCGGGACGGAGTCCTACGAGCAGTACTTC
CATSSGTESYEQYF
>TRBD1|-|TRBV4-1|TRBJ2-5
TGCGCCAGCAGCCAAGCCCAGGGGGTTTGGGAGACCCAGTACTTC
CASSQAQGVWETQYF
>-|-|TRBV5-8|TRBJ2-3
TGTGCCAGCAGCTTGGGAGGGGCCAACACAGATACGCAGTATTTT
CASSLGGANTDTQYF
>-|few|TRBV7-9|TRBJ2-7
TGTGCCAGCAGCTTTGGGCCGGGACTCTCGATGGGCTACGAGCAGTACTTC
CASSFGPGLSMGYEQYF
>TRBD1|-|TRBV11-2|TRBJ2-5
TGTGCCAGCAGCCCAGGGGGACAAGAGACCCAGTACTTC
CASSPGGQETQYF
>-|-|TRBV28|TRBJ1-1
TGTGCCAGCAGCCCGGCGGGGGGTAGCACTGAAGCTTTCTTT
CASSPAGGSTEAFF
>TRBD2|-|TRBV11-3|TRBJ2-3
TGTGCCAGCAGCCTCAACACGGGACCGGGACTAGCGCCTGATACGCAGTATTTT
CASSLNTGPGLAPDTQYF
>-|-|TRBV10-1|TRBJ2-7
TGCGCCAGCAGCGACCCAAGACAGCCAGGCGCCGAGCAGTACTTC
CASSDPRQPGAEQYF
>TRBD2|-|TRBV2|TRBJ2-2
TGTGCCAGCAGTCCGACTAGCGGGAACACCGGGGAGCTGTTTTTT
CASSPTSGNTGELFF
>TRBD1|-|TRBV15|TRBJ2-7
TGTGCCACCAGCAGAGTTTGGACAGGGAGTCGCTACGAGCAGTACTTC
CATSRVWTGSRYEQYF
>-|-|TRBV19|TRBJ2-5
TGTGCCAGTCGTGGTGATTCCGGGCCGACGGAGGAGACCCAGTACTTC
CASRGDSGPTEETQYF
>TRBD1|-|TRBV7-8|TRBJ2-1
TGTGCCAGCAGCTCAGGGGGTCCCTACAATGAGCAGTTCTTC
CASSSGGPYNEQFF
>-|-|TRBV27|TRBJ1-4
TGTGCCAGCAGTTCAGCGGGGGCGGGTGGGGAAAAACTGTTTTTT
CASSSAGAGGEKLFF
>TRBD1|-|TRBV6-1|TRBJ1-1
TGTGCCAGCAGCAGGACAGGGAACTTTGGGGCTTTCTTT
CASSRTGNFGAFF
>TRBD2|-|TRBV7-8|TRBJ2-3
TGTGCCAGCAGCTTCCCCCTTGCGGGAGACGAGGATACGCAGTATTTT
CASSFPLAGDEDTQYF
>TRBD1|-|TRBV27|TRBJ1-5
TGTGCCAGCAGTCCAGGGGGGGATCAGCCCCAGCATTTT
CASSPGGDQPQHF
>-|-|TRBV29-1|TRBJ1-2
TGCAGCGTTGACATGGGAGAGGGTCTGCATGGCTACACCTTC
CSVDMGEGLHGYTF
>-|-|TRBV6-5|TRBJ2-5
TGTGCCAGCAGGCAACAGGGAAGGGCTAAAGAGACCCAGTACTTC
CASRQQGRAKETQYF
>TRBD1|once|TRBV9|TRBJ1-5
TGTGCCAGCAGCGAGGGACAGGGTAGAAATCAGCCCCAGCATTTT
CASSEGQGRNQPQHF
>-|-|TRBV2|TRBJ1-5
TGTGCCAGCAGTGAAAGGGGTCGGCAGATAATCAATCAGCCCCAGCATTTT
CASSERGRQIINQPQHF
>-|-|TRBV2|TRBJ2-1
TGTGCCAGCAGTGGAGGGGGGAGCTCCTACAATGAGCAGTTCTTC
CASSGGGSSYNEQFF
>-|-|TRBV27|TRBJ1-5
TGTGCCAGCAGCGGACGGGAATCAGCCCCCCAGCATTTT
CASSGRESAPQHF
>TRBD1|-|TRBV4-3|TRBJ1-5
TGCGCCAGCAGCCAAGACCCCGGGACAGGAAATCAGCCCCAGCATTTT
CASSQDPGTGNQPQHF
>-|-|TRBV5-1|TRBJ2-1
TGCGCCAGCAGCTTCCGGGCCACGTTTTACAATGAGCAGTTCTTC
CASSFRATFYNEQFF
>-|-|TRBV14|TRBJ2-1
TGTGCCAGCAGCCAAGTCGGGGTAGCATACAATGAGCAGTTCTTC
CASSQVGVAYNEQFF
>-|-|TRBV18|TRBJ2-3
TGTGCCAGCTCACCAGGGCAGGGGAGCCCCGATACGCAGTATTTT
CASSPGQGSPDTQYF
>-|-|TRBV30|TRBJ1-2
TGTGCCTGGAGTGTTTCGGGGCGCGGCTACACCTTC
CAWSVSGRGYTF
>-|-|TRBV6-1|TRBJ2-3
TGTGCCAGCAGCGGGCCCTACGGGACAGATACGCAGTATTTT
CASSGPYGTDTQYF
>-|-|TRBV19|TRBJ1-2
TGTGCCACCCAGGGCATGGACGTACTCACTAACTATGGCTACACCTTC
CATQGMDVLTNYGYTF
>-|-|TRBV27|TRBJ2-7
TGTGCCAGCAGTTCCCCGGCACGCCAGGGTCGCTACGAGCAGTACTTC
CASSSPARQGRYEQYF
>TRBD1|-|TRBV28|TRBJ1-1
TGTGCCAGCAGATCGGACAGGGGGGGAAACACTGAAGCTTTCTTT
CASRSDRGGNTEAFF
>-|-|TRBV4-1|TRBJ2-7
TGCGCCAGCAGCCAAGTTACAGACGAGCAGTACTTC
CASSQVTDEQYF
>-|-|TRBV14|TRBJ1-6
TGTGCCAGCAGCCAGGCCCCGGATAATTCACCCCTCCACTTT
CASSQAPDNSPLHF
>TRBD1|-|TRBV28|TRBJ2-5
TGTGCCAGCATGCCTCTAACAGGGGGCCAAGAGACCCAGTACTTC
CASMPLTGGQETQYF
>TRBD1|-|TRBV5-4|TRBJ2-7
TGTGCCAGCAGCTTGGCGACAGGGGCCCACGAGCAGTACTTC
CASSLATGAHEQYF
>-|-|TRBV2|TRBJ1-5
TGTGCCAGCAGGACCATCAGGGGCGAGAATCAGCCCCAGCATTTT
CASRTIRGENQPQHF
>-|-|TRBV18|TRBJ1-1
TGTGCCAGCTCACCTGGGAGTACTGAAGCTTTCTTT
CASSPGSTEAFF
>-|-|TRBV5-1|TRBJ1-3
TGCGCCAGCAGCTTGGCGGGCAGCGAGTCAGGAAACACCATATATTTT
CASSLAGSESGNTIYF
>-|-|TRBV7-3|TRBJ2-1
TGTGCCAGCAGCTTAACGGGCCAGGGTTACAATGAGCAGTTCTTC
CASSLTGQGYNEQFF
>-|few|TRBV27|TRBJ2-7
TGTGCCAGCAGGACCTACGAGCAGTACTTC
CASRTYEQYF
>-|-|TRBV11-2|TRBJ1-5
TGTGCCAGCAGCTTAGCCGGGCAGGGCCGGAATCAGCCCCAGCATTTT
CASSLAGQGRNQPQHF
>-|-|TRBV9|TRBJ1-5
TGTGCCAGCAGCGTAGGCCATGAGGGGAGCCAGCCCCAGCATTTT
CASSVGHEGSQPQHF
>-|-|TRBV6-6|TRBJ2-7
TGTGCCAGCAGTTACTCAATAGACTACGAGCAGTACTTC
CASSYSIDYEQYF
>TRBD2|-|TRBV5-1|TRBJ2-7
TGCGCCAGCAGCCAAACCGTAGCGGGAGGTAACGAGCAGTACTTC
CASSQTVAGGNEQYF
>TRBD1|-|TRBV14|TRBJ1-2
TGTGCCAGCAGACCGCCAGGGGGACAGGGGGCCCTTGGCTACACCTTC
CASRPPGGQGALGYTF
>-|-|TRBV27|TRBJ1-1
TGTGCCAGCAGTTTAGGGGGGGCCCAAACTGAAGCTTTCTTT
CASSLGGAQTEAFF
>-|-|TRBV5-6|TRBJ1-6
TGTGCCAGCAGCTTGAGGTCCACAGGCCGAGATTCACCCCTCCACTTT
CASSLRSTGRDSPLHF
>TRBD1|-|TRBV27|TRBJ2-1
TGTGCCAGCAGGGACAGGGGGGACAATGAGCAGTTCTTC
CASRDRGDNEQFF